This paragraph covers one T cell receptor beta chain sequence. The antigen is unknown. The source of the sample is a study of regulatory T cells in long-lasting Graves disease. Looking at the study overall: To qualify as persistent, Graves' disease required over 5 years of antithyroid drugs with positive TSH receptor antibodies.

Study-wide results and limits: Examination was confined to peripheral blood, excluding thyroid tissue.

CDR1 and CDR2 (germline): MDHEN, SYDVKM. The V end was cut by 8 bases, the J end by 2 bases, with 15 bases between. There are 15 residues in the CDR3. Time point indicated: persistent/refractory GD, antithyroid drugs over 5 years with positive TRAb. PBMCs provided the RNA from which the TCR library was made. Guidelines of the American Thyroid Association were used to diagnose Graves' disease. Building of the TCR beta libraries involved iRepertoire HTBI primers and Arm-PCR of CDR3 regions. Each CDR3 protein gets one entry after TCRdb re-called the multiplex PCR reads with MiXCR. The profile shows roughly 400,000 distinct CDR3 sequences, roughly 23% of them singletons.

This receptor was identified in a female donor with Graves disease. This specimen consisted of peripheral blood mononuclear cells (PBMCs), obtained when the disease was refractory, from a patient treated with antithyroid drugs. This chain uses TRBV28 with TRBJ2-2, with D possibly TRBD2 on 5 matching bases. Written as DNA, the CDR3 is TGTGCCAGCGAGTCATTGGACTTAAACACCGGGGAGCTGTTTTTT. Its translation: CASESLDLNTGELFF.